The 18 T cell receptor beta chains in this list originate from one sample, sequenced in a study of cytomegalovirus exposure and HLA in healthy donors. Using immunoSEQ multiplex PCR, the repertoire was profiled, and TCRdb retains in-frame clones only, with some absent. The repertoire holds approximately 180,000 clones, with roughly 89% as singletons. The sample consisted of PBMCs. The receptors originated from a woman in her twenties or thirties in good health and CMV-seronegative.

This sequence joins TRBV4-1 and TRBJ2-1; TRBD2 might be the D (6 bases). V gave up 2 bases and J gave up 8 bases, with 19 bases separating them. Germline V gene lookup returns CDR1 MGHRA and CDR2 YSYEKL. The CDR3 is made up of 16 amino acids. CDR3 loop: CASSQPHRDSFHEQFF. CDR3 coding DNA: TGCGCCAGCAGCCAACCTCACCGGGACTCTTTCCATGAGCAGTTCTTC.

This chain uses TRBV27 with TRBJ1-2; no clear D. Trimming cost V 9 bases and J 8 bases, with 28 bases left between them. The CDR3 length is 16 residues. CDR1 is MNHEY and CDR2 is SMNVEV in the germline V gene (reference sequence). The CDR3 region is CARTSPGEGRGLGYTF. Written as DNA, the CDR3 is TGTGCCAGAACCTCTCCTGGAGAGGGTCGTGGGTTGGGCTACACCTTC.

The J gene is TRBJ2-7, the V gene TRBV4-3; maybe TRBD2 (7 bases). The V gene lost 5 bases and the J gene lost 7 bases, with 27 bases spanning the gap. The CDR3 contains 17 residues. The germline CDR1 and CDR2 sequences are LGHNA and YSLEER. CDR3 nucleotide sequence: TGCGCCAGCAGCGAACACCCCCCGGGGGCGGGGGCCCAGGAGCAGTACTTC. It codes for CASSEHPPGAGAQEQYF.

The CDR3 sequence: CASSLGQGGSEFF. Here the CDR3 DNA reads TGCGCCAGCAGCTTAGGACAGGGCGGTTCGGAGTTCTTC. The chain has TRBV5-1 and TRBJ2-1; 8 nucleotides match TRBD1. Germline lookup yields CDR1 SGHRS and CDR2 YFSETQ. Trimming at V came to 2 bases and at J to 14 bases, leaving 9 bases not matched to a gene. This CDR3 comprises 13 residues.

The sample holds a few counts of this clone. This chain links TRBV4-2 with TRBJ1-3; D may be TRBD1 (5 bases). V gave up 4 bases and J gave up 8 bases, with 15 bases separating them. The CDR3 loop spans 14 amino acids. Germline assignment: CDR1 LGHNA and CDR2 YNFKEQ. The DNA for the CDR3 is TGTGCCAGCAGCCGTCGGGACTTGTCGGACACCATATATTTT. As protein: CASSRRDLSDTIYF.

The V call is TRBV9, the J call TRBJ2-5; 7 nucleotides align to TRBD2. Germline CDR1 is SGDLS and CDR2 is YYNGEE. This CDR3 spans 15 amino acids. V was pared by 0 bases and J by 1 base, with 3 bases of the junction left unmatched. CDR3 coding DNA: TGTGCCAGCAGCGTAGCTACTAGCGCCCAAGAGACCCAGTACTTC. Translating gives CASSVATSAQETQYF.

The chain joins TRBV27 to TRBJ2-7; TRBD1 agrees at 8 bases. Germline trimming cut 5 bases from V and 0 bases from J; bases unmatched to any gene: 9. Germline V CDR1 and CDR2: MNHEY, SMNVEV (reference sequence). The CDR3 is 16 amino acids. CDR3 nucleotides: TGTGCCAGCAGTGCGACAGGGGACGCCGCCTCCTACGAGCAGTACTTC. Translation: CASSATGDAASYEQYF.

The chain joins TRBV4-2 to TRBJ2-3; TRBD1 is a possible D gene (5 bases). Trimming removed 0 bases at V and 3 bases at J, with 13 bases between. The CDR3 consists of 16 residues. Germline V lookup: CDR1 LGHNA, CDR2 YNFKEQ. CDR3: CASSQDSLGVTDTQYF. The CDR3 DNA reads TGTGCCAGCAGCCAAGATTCATTAGGGGTTACAGATACGCAGTATTTT.

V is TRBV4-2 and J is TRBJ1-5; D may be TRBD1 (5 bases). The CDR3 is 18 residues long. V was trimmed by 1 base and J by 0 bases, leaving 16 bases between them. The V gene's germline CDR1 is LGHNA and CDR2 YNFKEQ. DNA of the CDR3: TGTGCCAGCAGCCAAGTCGGGATGGGGGGGAATAGCAATCAGCCCCAGCATTTT. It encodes CASSQVGMGGNSNQPQHF.

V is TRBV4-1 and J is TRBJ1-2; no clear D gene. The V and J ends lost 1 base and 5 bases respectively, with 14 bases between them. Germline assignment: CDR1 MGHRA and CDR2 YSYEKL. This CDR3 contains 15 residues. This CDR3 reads CASSQVGHIPYGYTF. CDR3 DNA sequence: TGCGCCAGCAGCCAAGTTGGGCACATTCCTTATGGCTACACCTTC.

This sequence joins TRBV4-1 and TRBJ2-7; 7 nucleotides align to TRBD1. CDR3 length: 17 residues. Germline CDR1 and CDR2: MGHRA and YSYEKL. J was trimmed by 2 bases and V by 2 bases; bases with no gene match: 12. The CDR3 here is CASSQLPGQTVAYEQYF. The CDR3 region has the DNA TGCGCCAGCAGCCAATTACCGGGACAGACGGTAGCCTACGAGCAGTACTTC.

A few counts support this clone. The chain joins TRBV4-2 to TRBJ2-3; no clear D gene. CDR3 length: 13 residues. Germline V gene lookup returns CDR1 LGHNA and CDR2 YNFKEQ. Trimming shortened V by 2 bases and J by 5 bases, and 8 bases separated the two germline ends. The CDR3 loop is CASSQSPIDTQYF. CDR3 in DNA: TGTGCCAGCAGCCAAAGCCCGATAGATACGCAGTATTTT.

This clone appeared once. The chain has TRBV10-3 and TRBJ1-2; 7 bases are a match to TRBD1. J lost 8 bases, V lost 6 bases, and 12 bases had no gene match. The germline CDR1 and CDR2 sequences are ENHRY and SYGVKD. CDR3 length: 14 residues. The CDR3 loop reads CAISRDSDLMGYTF. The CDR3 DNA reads TGTGCCATCAGCCGGGACAGCGACCTTATGGGCTACACCTTC.

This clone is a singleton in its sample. The CDR3 reads CASSAGARREGQYF. CDR3 sequence (DNA): TGTGCCAGCAGCGCAGGGGCCCGCCGGGAGGGGCAGTACTTC. The chain recombines TRBV7-8 with TRBJ2-7; 8 bases align to TRBD2. The CDR3 has 14 residues. Germline V lookup: CDR1 SGHVS, CDR2 FQNEAQ. V was pared by 5 bases and J by 9 bases, with 12 bases of the junction left unmatched.

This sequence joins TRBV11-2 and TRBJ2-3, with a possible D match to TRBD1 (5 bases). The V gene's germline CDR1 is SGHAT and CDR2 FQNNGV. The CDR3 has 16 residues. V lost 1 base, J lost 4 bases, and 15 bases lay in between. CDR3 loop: CASSLGLRQFSDTQYF. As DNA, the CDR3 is TGTGCCAGCAGCTTAGGGTTGAGACAGTTTTCAGATACGCAGTATTTT.

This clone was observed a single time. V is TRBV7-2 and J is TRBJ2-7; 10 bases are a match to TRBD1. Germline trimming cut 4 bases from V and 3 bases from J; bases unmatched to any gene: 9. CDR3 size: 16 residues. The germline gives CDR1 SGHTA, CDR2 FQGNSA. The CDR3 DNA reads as TGTGCCAGCAGCTGGCCCGGACAGGGGGGAGACTACGAGCAGTACTTC. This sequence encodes CASSWPGQGGDYEQYF.

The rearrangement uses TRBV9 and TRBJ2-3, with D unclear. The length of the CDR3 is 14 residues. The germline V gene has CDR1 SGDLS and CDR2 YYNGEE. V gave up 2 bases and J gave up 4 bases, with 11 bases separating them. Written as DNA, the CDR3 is TGTGCCAGCAGCGTCCAGACATTTTCAGATACGCAGTATTTT. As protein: CASSVQTFSDTQYF.

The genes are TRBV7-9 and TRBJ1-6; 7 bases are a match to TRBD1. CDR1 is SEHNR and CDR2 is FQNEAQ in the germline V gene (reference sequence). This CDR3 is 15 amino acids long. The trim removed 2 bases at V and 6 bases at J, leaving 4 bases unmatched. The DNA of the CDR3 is TGTGCCAGCAGCTTAAGTGACAGGGCTAATTCACCCCTCCACTTT. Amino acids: CASSLSDRANSPLHF.